This T cell receptor (beta chain) was sequenced in a study of cytomegalovirus exposure and HLA in healthy donors. Germline values: CDR1 SNHLY, CDR2 FYNNEI. Trimming shortened V by 2 bases and J by 3 bases, and 10 bases separated the two germline ends. This CDR3 is built from 14 residues. Study-wide results and caveats: From TCR beta sequences, most subjects' HLA-A and HLA-B alleles were reportedly predicted accurately. Altogether, 150 to 200 TCR beta chains were recorded as cytomegalovirus-associated. Presence/absence analysis assumed near-uniform sequencing depth across donors.

Primers for the PCR totalled 60 Vbeta and 13 Jbeta. Study processing details: An analysis performed later counted about 80 million unique TCR beta chains (roughly 10 million of them shared). TCRdb keeps only in-frame clones here, not all; method: immunoSEQ multiplex PCR. V and J calls and clone size follow that table, whereas D and trimming were derived from the DNA. The data contain about 94,000 clones, around 66% of them seen just once; the ten biggest clones take up about 3.9%. The table lists this clone with a count of one. As yet, its antigen is unknown. This TCR was recovered from a young man in good health and CMV-seronegative. Sequenced input: PBMCs. The chain links TRBV2 to TRBJ2-5, with unresolved D. The CDR3 sequence: CASSEFSPEETQYF. For the CDR3, the DNA is TGTGCCAGCAGTGAATTTAGTCCGGAAGAGACCCAGTACTTC.